This section outlines one T cell receptor (beta chain) sequence together with its context. Measured with immunoSEQ multiplex PCR; TCRdb has only the in-frame clones, and not every one. The table records some 120,000 clones, approximately 89% of them present only once. CDR1 is MRHNA and CDR2 is SNTAGT in the germline V gene. Deletions cut 6 bases from V and 7 bases from J, with 12 bases between. This CDR3 has 13 amino acids. The data derive from a study of T cell responses to AZD1222 COVID-19 vaccine. The chain carries TRBV6-4 and TRBJ1-4, with a possible D match to TRBD1 (5 bases). Sequenced material: peripheral blood, taken 28 days after the second AZD1222 dose. The sequence was collected from an adult who received the AZD1222 COVID-19 vaccine. The CDR3 sequence: CASSDRDGEKLFF. The CDR3 DNA follows: TGTGCCAGCAGCGATCGGGACGGTGAAAAACTGTTTTTT.